A single sample gave rise to the 13 T cell receptor beta chains below, sequenced in a study of blood T cell repertoires in COVID-19. The method was immunoSEQ multiplex PCR; TCRdb's version includes in-frame clones alone and lacks a portion of them. The repertoire includes approximately 250,000 clones, approximately 86% of them detected once, and 1.5% to 2% sits in the top ten. What was sequenced was peripheral blood. Receptors originate from a woman in her sixties or seventies who had recovered from COVID-19.

The rearrangement uses TRBV19 and TRBJ1-1, with unresolved D. Deletions cut 3 bases from V and 2 bases from J, with 10 bases between. The CDR3 is 14 amino acids. CDR1 is LNHDA, CDR2 SQIVND, per germline (reference sequence). The CDR3 DNA sequence: TGTGCCAGTAGTATTTCAGGACTAAACACTGAAGCTTTCTTT. Translating it yields CASSISGLNTEAFF.

V usage is TRBV3-1 (or the pseudogene TRBV3-2) and J usage is TRBJ1-5; D is ambiguous. V was cut by 1 base and J by 2 bases, with 12 bases left in between. This CDR3 comprises 16 residues. The germline V gene encodes CDR1 LGHDT and CDR2 YNNKEL (reference sequence). The DNA of the CDR3 is TGTGCCAGCAGCCAAGCCGGGTCTACGCGCAATCAGCCCCAGCATTTT. Amino acids: CASSQAGSTRNQPQHF.

The rearrangement uses TRBV6-5 and TRBJ1-5, with a weak D call TRBD1 (5 bases). V lost 2 bases to trimming and J lost 3 bases, with 8 bases between them. Looked up from germline, CDR1 is MNHEY and CDR2 is SVGAGI. CDR3 length equals 14 residues. The CDR3 region is CASSYRGLNQPQHF. CDR3 in DNA: TGTGCCAGCAGTTACAGGGGTCTCAATCAGCCCCAGCATTTT.

V is TRBV6-2 or TRBV6-3 and J is TRBJ2-5, with unresolved D. Germline lookup yields CDR1 MNHEY and CDR2 SVGEGT. V lost 5 bases and J 0 bases, leaving 10 bases between the germline ends. The CDR3 is made up of 14 amino acids. The chain's CDR3 is CASSKDNYQETQYF. CDR3 in DNA: TGTGCCAGCAGTAAAGACAACTACCAAGAGACCCAGTACTTC.

The chain carries TRBV11-2 and TRBJ2-7; D is unclear. CDR3 length: 12 amino acids. The V gene lost 8 bases and the J gene lost 6 bases, with 14 bases spanning the gap. Germline V gene lookup returns CDR1 SGHAT and CDR2 FQNNGV. The CDR3 DNA reads as TGTGCCAGCCGCCCACCGGGTGGCGAGCAGTACTTC. This encodes CASRPPGGEQYF.

V and J are TRBV4-2 and TRBJ2-1, with TRBD2 matching 15 bases. The CDR3 has 17 residues. The V and J ends lost 4 bases and 9 bases, in that order; junction bases with no gene match: 10. Germline CDR1 and CDR2: LGHNA and YNFKEQ. The CDR3 loop is CASSRPGLAGGPGEQFF. CDR3 DNA: TGTGCCAGCAGCCGTCCGGGACTAGCGGGGGGTCCCGGTGAGCAGTTCTTC.

The chain combines TRBV11-2 with TRBJ2-5, with D unresolved. Trimming took off 2 bases at V and 4 bases at J, with 11 bases between the two ends. The length of the CDR3 is 14 residues. Germline values: CDR1 SGHAT, CDR2 FQNNGV. The DNA of the CDR3 is TGTGCCAGCAGCTTATTTGTGTCGCGAGAGACCCAGTACTTC. It specifies CASSLFVSRETQYF. Full variable domain (rest looked up from reference TRBV11-2 and TRBJ2-5): EAGVAQSPRYKIIEKRQSVAFWCNPISGHATLYWYQQILGQGPKLLIQFQNNGVVDDSQLPKDRFSAERLKGVDSTLKIQPAKLEDSAVYLCASSLFVSRETQYFGPGTRLLVL.

This clone came up many times. V is TRBV11-3 and J is TRBJ2-1, with D perhaps matching TRBD2 (6 bases). The germline V gene encodes CDR1 SGHNT and CDR2 YENEEA. There are 16 residues in the CDR3. V gave up 3 bases and J gave up 3 bases, with 15 bases separating them. The CDR3 sequence: CASSLSHGGYYNEQFF. The CDR3 coding sequence is TGTGCCAGCAGCTTGAGTCACGGGGGTTACTACAATGAGCAGTTCTTC. The whole variable domain, remainder taken from reference TRBV11-3 and TRBJ2-1, is EAGVVQSPRYKIIEKKQPVAFWCNPISGHNTLYWYLQNLGQGPELLIRYENEEAVDDSQLPKDRFSAERLKGVDSTLKIQPAELGDSAVYLCASSLSHGGYYNEQFFGPGTRLTVL.

The V and J genes are TRBV7-2 and TRBJ1-4, with TRBD1 identical over 8 bases. Trimming removed 4 bases from V and 7 bases from J; junction bases left unmatched: 8. The CDR3 has 15 residues. CDR1 and CDR2 (germline): SGHTA, FQGNSA. The chain's CDR3 is CASSSGQGTGEKLFF. The CDR3 nucleotides are TGTGCCAGCAGCTCCGGACAGGGAACCGGTGAAAAACTGTTTTTT.

The chain uses TRBV28 and TRBJ1-1; 8 bases are a match to TRBD1. The length of the CDR3 is 13 residues. CDR1 is MDHEN, CDR2 SYDVKM, per germline. The junction had 3 bases not matched to a gene; V was cut back by 6 bases and J by 3 bases. The CDR3 sequence is CASRTGVDTEAFF. The CDR3, as DNA: TGTGCCAGCAGGACAGGGGTTGACACTGAAGCTTTCTTT.

CDR3 residues: CASSLGENNSPLHF. The CDR3 DNA reads as TGTGCCAGCAGCTTAGGGGAGAATAATTCACCCCTCCACTTT. The chain has TRBV13 and TRBJ1-6; D uncertain. Germline V gene lookup returns CDR1 PRHDT and CDR2 FYEKMQ (reference sequence). The CDR3 extends over 14 amino acids. The V end was cut by 0 bases, the J end by 5 bases, with 5 bases between.

The chain joins TRBV4-3 to TRBJ2-3, with 7 bases that match TRBD1. V shed 3 bases, J shed 8 bases, and the junction held 23 bases outside the gene matches. This CDR3 has 19 amino acids. The germline V gene has CDR1 LGHNA and CDR2 YSLEER. The CDR3 reads CASSQAHAGTVDSRATQYF. The CDR3 DNA reads as TGCGCCAGCAGCCAGGCACACGCCGGGACAGTAGACTCTAGGGCTACGCAGTATTTT.

Here the CDR3 DNA reads TGTGCCAGCAGTGAAGCCCGGCAGGGTGGTTCACCCCTCCACTTT. It is translated as CASSEARQGGSPLHF. The V gene is TRBV2, the J gene TRBJ1-6; the D gene is possibly TRBD1 (5 bases). Trimming removed 0 bases from V and 9 bases from J, with 12 bases in between. This CDR3 contains 15 residues. Germline assignment: CDR1 SNHLY and CDR2 FYNNEI.